In this sample, the clone carrying this TCR beta chain turned up a few times. What it recognizes is unknown. Coverage ceases 3 residues before the CDR3 finishes, and the germline J gene fills in the end. Libraries were prepared by immunoSEQ multiplex PCR; TCRdb keeps only in-frame clonotypes and omits some of them. The sample is made up of over 11,000 clones, none counted only once. Diagnosis required reduced IgG, IgA and/or IgM with specific antibody deficiency. Of CVID subjects, approximately 15 were female and over 25 male, mean age 40. This sample was included in a study of T cell clonality in common variable immunodeficiency. Regarding the study as a whole: Fewer deletions and N-nucleotide insertions were reportedly seen in common variable immunodeficiency TCR beta sequences.

CDR1 is GTSNPN, CDR2 SVGIG, per germline (reference sequence). This CDR3 comprises 15 residues. V lost 0 bases and J 7 bases, leaving 16 bases between the germline ends. Material: peripheral blood mononuclear cells. The rearrangement uses TRBV30 and TRBJ2-1; D possibly corresponds to TRBD2 (5 bases). The TCR originated in a human donor with common variable immunodeficiency. The CDR3 region is CAWSVYFSVGNEQFF. The covered CDR3 bases are TGTGCCTGGAGTGTTTACTTTAGCGTCGGAAATGAG.